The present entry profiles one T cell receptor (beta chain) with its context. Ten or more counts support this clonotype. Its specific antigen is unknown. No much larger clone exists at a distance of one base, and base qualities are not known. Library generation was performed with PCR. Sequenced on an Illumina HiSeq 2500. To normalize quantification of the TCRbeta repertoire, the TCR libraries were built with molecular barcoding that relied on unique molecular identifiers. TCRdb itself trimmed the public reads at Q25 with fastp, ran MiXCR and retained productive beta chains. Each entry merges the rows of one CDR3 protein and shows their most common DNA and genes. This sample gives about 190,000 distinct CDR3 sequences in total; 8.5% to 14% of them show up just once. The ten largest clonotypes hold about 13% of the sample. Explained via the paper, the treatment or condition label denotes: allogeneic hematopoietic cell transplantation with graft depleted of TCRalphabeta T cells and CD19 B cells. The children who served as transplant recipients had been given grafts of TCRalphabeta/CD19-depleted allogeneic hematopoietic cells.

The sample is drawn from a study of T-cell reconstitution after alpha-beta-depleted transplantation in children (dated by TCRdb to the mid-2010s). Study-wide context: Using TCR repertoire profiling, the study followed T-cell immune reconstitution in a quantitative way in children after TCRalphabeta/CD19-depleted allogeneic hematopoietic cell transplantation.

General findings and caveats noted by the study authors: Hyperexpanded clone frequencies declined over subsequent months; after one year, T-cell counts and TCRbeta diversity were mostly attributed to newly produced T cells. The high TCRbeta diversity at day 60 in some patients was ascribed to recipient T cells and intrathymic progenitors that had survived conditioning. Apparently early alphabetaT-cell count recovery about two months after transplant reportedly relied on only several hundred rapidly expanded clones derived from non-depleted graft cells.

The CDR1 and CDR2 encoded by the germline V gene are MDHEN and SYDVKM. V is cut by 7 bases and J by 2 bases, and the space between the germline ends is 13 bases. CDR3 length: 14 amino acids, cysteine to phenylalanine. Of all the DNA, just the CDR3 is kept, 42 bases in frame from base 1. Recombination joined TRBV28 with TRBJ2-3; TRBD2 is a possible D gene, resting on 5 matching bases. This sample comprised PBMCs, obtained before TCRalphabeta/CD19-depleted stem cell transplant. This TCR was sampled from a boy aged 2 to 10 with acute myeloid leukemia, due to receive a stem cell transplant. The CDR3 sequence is CASTPDLATDTQYF. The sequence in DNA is TGTGCCAGCACCCCGGACCTAGCCACAGATACGCAGTATTTT.